This TCR beta chain emerged from a study of graft-versus-host responses after intestinal transplantation. The wider study: Recipients had transplants, and these were multivisceral, liver-intestinal, or isolated intestinal.

This CDR3 spans 11 amino acids. V lost 5 bases, J lost 4 bases, and 3 bases lay in between. Germline V CDR1 and CDR2: SGHVS, FNYEAQ. Clones were read by immunoSEQ multiplex PCR, and TCRdb kept only the in-frame ones, dropping some. Here the sample spans approximately 13,000 clones, approximately 28% being singletons. Responders labeled with CFSE (around 200,000) were plated with around 200,000 irradiated, violet-dye-labeled stimulators. Sorting after the reaction isolated proliferating CFSE-low CD3+CD4+ and CD3+CD8+ responders. Study-level points and caveats: High graft-versus-host to host-versus-graft clonal ratios were found in allografts of patients who had graft-donor T cell macrochimerism. Present in recipient marrow, GvH clones included some that appeared first in ileum or blood.

This clone has only a few counts. This sequence was found in a human patient who received an intestinal transplant. The J gene is TRBJ2-1, the V gene TRBV7-6; D remains ambiguous. Sequencing was performed on alloreactive CD8+ T cells from a mixed lymphocyte reaction culture, taken before intestinal transplant. This sample's subset: CFSE-low proliferating T cells sorted from approximately 6-day pre-transplant mixed lymphocyte reaction (GvH or HvG direction). CDR3 nucleotide sequence: TGTGCCAGCAGCCGGTACAATGAGCAGTTCTTC. It encodes CASSRYNEQFF.